The 16 T cell receptor beta chains below were found in one sample sequenced in a study of T cells after yellow fever vaccination. TCRdb used MiXCR to reprocess the 5' RACE reads, holding one entry per CDR3 protein. Of around 590,000 distinct CDR3 sequences listed, roughly an eighth are singletons. This specimen was PBMCs, taken on the day of the yellow fever booster vaccination. These receptor sequences come from a man between 25 and 39 years old who received the YFV17D yellow fever vaccine.

The V gene is TRBV20-1, the J gene TRBJ2-7; TRBD2 agrees at 8 bases. This CDR3 is built from 15 residues. The J segment lost 4 bases and the V segment lost 5 bases, leaving 13 bases of the junction unmatched. CDR1 is DFQATT, CDR2 SNEGSKA, per germline (reference sequence). CDR3 sequence (DNA): TGCAGTGCTGGCCATTCGGGAGGGCCGACATACGAGCAGTACTTC. It specifies CSAGHSGGPTYEQYF.

V is TRBV7-6 and J is TRBJ2-2; weak D call: TRBD2 (6 bases). Germline V gene sequence: CDR1 SGHVS, CDR2 FNYEAQ. V was clipped by 8 bases and J by 4 bases, with 14 bases between them. The CDR3 loop spans 14 amino acids. The CDR3 DNA follows: TGTGCCAGCGCGGGGCTGCGGGGCACCGGGGAGCTGTTTTTT. It specifies CASAGLRGTGELFF.

V is TRBV28 and J is TRBJ2-2, with 13 positions matching TRBD2. Unmatched junction bases numbered 9, after V lost 3 bases and J lost 8 bases. Germline CDR1 MDHEN, CDR2 SYDVKM. This CDR3 spans 17 amino acids. The CDR3 DNA is TGTGCCAGCAGTTTCGCGACTAGCGGGAGGTTGGCGGGGGAGCTGTTTTTT. It codes for CASSFATSGRLAGELFF.

CDR3: CASSVGAVTSTDTQYF. CDR3 nucleotides: TGTGCCAGCAGCGTAGGTGCGGTTACTAGCACAGATACGCAGTATTTT. The chain has TRBV9 and TRBJ2-3; D gene uncertain. This CDR3 is 16 amino acids long. The germline gives CDR1 SGDLS, CDR2 YYNGEE. V was clipped by 0 bases and J by 0 bases, with 11 bases between them.

This chain links TRBV10-3 with TRBJ2-7; possible D gene TRBD2, 6 bases. Germline V gene lookup returns CDR1 ENHRY and CDR2 SYGVKD. V lost 0 bases and J lost 6, with 6 bases in between. The CDR3 is made up of 12 amino acids. CDR3 DNA sequence: TGTGCCATCAGTGAGTCCGGGGGCGAGCAGTACTTC. Encoded protein: CAISESGGEQYF.

The rearrangement uses TRBV6-2 or TRBV6-3 and TRBJ1-2; unclear D gene. This CDR3 has 15 residues. V shed 5 bases and J shed 7 bases, with 20 bases lying between them. Germline CDR1 is MNHEY and CDR2 is SVGEGT. This chain's CDR3 is CASSTYRVSFFGYTF. The DNA of the CDR3 is TGTGCCAGCAGTACTTACCGGGTCTCCTTTTTTGGCTACACCTTC.

V usage is TRBV11-2 and J usage is TRBJ2-1; possibly TRBD1 or TRBD2 for D (5 bases each). Germline V gene sequence: CDR1 SGHAT, CDR2 FQNNGV. This CDR3 comprises 18 residues. Trimming pared 4 bases from V and 0 bases from J, leaving 19 bases between. In nucleotides, the CDR3 is TGTGCCAGCAGCTCCCAGCACGGGGCACCGACCTCCTACAATGAGCAGTTCTTC. Its protein is CASSSQHGAPTSYNEQFF.

The rearrangement links TRBV19 to TRBJ2-2; D may match TRBD1 or TRBD2 (5 bases each). V dropped 3 bases and J dropped 5 bases, with 10 bases sitting between them. This CDR3 has 14 amino acids. Germline assignment: CDR1 LNHDA and CDR2 SQIVND (reference sequence). In DNA, the CDR3 is TGTGCCAGTAGTATGGGGCTAGCAACCGGGGAGCTGTTTTTT. Encoded protein: CASSMGLATGELFF.

This clonotype was recorded many times. V and J are TRBV27 and TRBJ2-2, with D unresolved. Per the germline V gene, CDR1 is MNHEY and CDR2 is SMNVEV (reference sequence). The CDR3 spans 16 residues. Trimming removed 7 bases at V and 0 bases at J, with 15 bases between. The CDR3 protein is CASNRAVLANTGELFF. The CDR3 DNA is TGTGCCAGCAACCGGGCAGTCCTCGCGAACACCGGGGAGCTGTTTTTT.

This clonotype appeared a few times. The gene calls are TRBV24-1 and TRBJ2-7; D gene unclear. V was clipped by 8 bases and J by 5 bases, with 6 bases between them. The CDR3 has 10 residues. The germline gives CDR1 KGHDR, CDR2 SFDVKD. Here the CDR3 reads CATTGNEQYF. In nucleotides, the CDR3 is TGTGCCACCACGGGCAACGAGCAGTACTTC.

The rearrangement uses TRBV28 and TRBJ2-7; D is uncertain. The ends were cut back, 7 bases at V and 3 bases at J, with 10 bases in the middle. The germline gives CDR1 MDHEN, CDR2 SYDVKM. The CDR3 runs to 12 residues. CDR3 region: CASTQRSYEQYF. CDR3 bases: TGTGCCAGCACCCAACGGAGCTACGAGCAGTACTTC.

This clonotype was counted only a few times. The J gene is TRBJ1-5, the V gene TRBV10-2; maybe TRBD1 (5 bases). This CDR3 contains 16 residues. The germline CDR1 and CDR2 sequences are WSHSY and SAAADI. Trimming left V 2 bases short and J 2 bases short, with 13 bases between. DNA for the CDR3: TGCGCCAGCAGTGAGGCATGGGGGGGTGGCAATCAGCCCCAGCATTTT. Its protein product is CASSEAWGGGNQPQHF.

The CDR3 protein is CASSPEVSSEQYF. As DNA, the CDR3 is TGTGCCAGCAGTCCCGAAGTTTCGTCCGAGCAGTACTTC. The chain is built from TRBV6-1 and TRBJ2-7; unclear D gene. This CDR3 is 13 amino acids long. Germline CDR1 MNHNS, CDR2 SASEGT. V shed 5 bases and J shed 6 bases, with 14 bases lying between them.

The table lists this clonotype with a few counts. The chain is built from TRBV12-5 and TRBJ2-5; 8 nucleotides line up with TRBD2. V shed 5 bases and J 7 bases; nucleotides not matched to a gene: 6. This CDR3 has 13 amino acids. Germline-derived CDR1 and CDR2 are LGHNT and FRNRAP. The CDR3 nucleotides read TGTGCTAGTGGTGCGACTGCGGGAGGGACCCAGTACTTC. It is translated as CASGATAGGTQYF.

This sequence joins TRBV4-3 and TRBJ2-2; 9 nucleotides agree with TRBD2. The J segment lost 8 bases and the V segment lost 1 base, leaving 11 bases of the junction unmatched. The CDR3 is 17 amino acids. The germline V gene has CDR1 LGHNA and CDR2 YSLEER. CDR3 coding DNA: TGCGCCAGCAGCCAAGCGGCTGGCGGGAGGGTGAATGGGGAGCTGTTTTTT. Residues: CASSQAAGGRVNGELFF.

CDR3 sequence reads: CAWTQQGWQEGETQYF. In DNA, the CDR3 is TGTGCCTGGACTCAACAGGGTTGGCAGGAGGGAGAGACCCAGTACTTC. The chain recombines TRBV30 with TRBJ2-5; D may correspond to TRBD1 or TRBD2 (6 bases each). The CDR3 spans 16 residues. With 4 bases removed from V and 4 bases from J, the gap between germline ends came to 22 bases. Germline V lookup: CDR1 GTSNPN, CDR2 SVGIG (reference sequence).